The rows below give T cell receptor beta chains drawn from one sample of a study of PD-1 blockade in classical Hodgkin lymphoma. This table comes from immunoSEQ multiplex PCR, and its TCRdb copy is limited to in-frame clones, with some not included. Of 80,000 to 95,000 clones in the sample, 83% were seen once. The specimen comprised peripheral blood mononuclear cells (PBMCs), sampled before the fourth cycle of nivolumab. The receptors stem from a human donor with classical Hodgkin lymphoma. The CDR3 runs from the conserved cysteine through the conserved F or W. The order of the fields is clone size, D gene, V gene, J gene, CDR3 length, CDR3 protein, CDR3 DNA. A D gene is named only where the DNA matches it firmly. Not all rows give a size; the values are once, few, many and, for expanded clones, a class.

abundance: .
d_gene: .
v_gene: TRBV11-1
j_gene: TRBJ2-1
len: 13
CDR3aa: CASSPTPNNEQFF
CDR3nt: TGTGCCAGCAGTCCGACCCCCAACAATGAGCAGTTCTTC

abundance: few
d_gene: .
v_gene: TRBV6-6
j_gene: TRBJ2-1
len: 15
CDR3aa: CASRLTTGPYNEQFF
CDR3nt: TGTGCCAGCAGGTTAACGACAGGCCCCTACAATGAGCAGTTCTTC

abundance: .
d_gene: TRBD2
v_gene: TRBV7-2
j_gene: TRBJ2-2
len: 15
CDR3aa: CASTLGLVNTGELFF
CDR3nt: TGTGCCAGCACCCTGGGACTAGTGAACACCGGGGAGCTGTTTTTT

abundance: few
d_gene: TRBD1
v_gene: TRBV28
j_gene: TRBJ1-5
len: 13
CDR3aa: CASRETGAQPQHF
CDR3nt: TGTGCCAGCAGGGAGACAGGGGCCCAGCCCCAGCATTTT

abundance: .
d_gene: .
v_gene: TRBV6-6
j_gene: TRBJ2-5
len: 14
CDR3aa: CASSYVASTETQYF
CDR3nt: TGTGCCAGCAGTTACGTGGCTAGCACGGAGACCCAGTACTTC

abundance: .
d_gene: TRBD2
v_gene: TRBV7-6
j_gene: TRBJ2-7
len: 14
CDR3aa: CASNAGGQATEQYF
CDR3nt: TGTGCCAGCAACGCGGGGGGGCAGGCGACCGAGCAGTACTTC

abundance: .
d_gene: TRBD2
v_gene: TRBV5-1
j_gene: TRBJ2-3
len: 15
CDR3aa: CASRVDGRAADTQYF
CDR3nt: TGCGCCAGCAGAGTGGACGGGAGGGCGGCAGATACGCAGTATTTT

abundance: .
d_gene: TRBD2
v_gene: TRBV9
j_gene: TRBJ2-5
len: 15
CDR3aa: CASSVPTSGGETQYF
CDR3nt: TGTGCCAGCAGCGTCCCTACTAGCGGGGGGGAGACCCAGTACTTC

abundance: .
d_gene: .
v_gene: TRBV19
j_gene: TRBJ1-5
len: 16
CDR3aa: CASSLLSTGGNQPQHF
CDR3nt: TGTGCCAGTAGTCTGCTTTCAACCGGGGGCAATCAGCCCCAGCATTTT

abundance: few
d_gene: .
v_gene: TRBV11-2
j_gene: TRBJ2-7
len: 15
CDR3aa: CASSSLRGGGVEQYF
CDR3nt: TGTGCCAGCAGCTCACTTCGGGGAGGGGGTGTGGAGCAGTACTTC

abundance: .
d_gene: .
v_gene: TRBV6-4
j_gene: TRBJ2-1
len: 13
CDR3aa: CASSDSSEHEQFF
CDR3nt: TGTGCCAGCAGTGACTCATCCGAGCATGAGCAGTTCTTC

abundance: once
d_gene: TRBD2
v_gene: TRBV7-2
j_gene: TRBJ2-3
len: 16
CDR3aa: CASSLALAGGRDTQYF
CDR3nt: TGTGCCAGCAGCTTAGCGCTAGCGGGAGGTCGAGATACGCAGTATTTT

abundance: .
d_gene: TRBD2
v_gene: TRBV19
j_gene: TRBJ2-1
len: 16
CDR3aa: CASSLGLAGVGDEQFF
CDR3nt: TGTGCCAGTAGTCTCGGACTAGCGGGAGTAGGCGATGAGCAGTTCTTC

abundance: .
d_gene: TRBD2
v_gene: TRBV5-1
j_gene: TRBJ2-7
len: 16
CDR3aa: CASSLRLAEDSYEQYF
CDR3nt: TGCGCCAGCAGCTTAAGACTAGCGGAGGACTCCTACGAGCAGTACTTC

abundance: .
d_gene: .
v_gene: TRBV6-4
j_gene: TRBJ1-1
len: 16
CDR3aa: CASSEQAGQLRTEAFF
CDR3nt: TGTGCCAGCAGTGAGCAAGCGGGACAATTGCGGACTGAAGCTTTCTTT

abundance: .
d_gene: TRBD1
v_gene: TRBV10-3
j_gene: TRBJ1-4
len: 14
CDR3aa: CAIRSDRVKEKLFF
CDR3nt: TGTGCCATCAGGTCGGACAGGGTGAAGGAAAAACTGTTTTTT

abundance: .
d_gene: TRBD2
v_gene: TRBV15
j_gene: TRBJ2-7
len: 16
CDR3aa: CATSRDGLAGVGEQYF
CDR3nt: TGTGCCACCAGCAGAGACGGACTAGCGGGAGTTGGCGAGCAGTACTTC

abundance: .
d_gene: TRBD1
v_gene: TRBV18
j_gene: TRBJ1-5
len: 15
CDR3aa: CASSPTGMGLQPQHF
CDR3nt: TGTGCCAGCTCACCGACAGGGATGGGGCTTCAGCCCCAGCATTTT

abundance: .
d_gene: .
v_gene: TRBV5-1
j_gene: TRBJ2-3
len: 14
CDR3aa: CASSLVDSTDTQYF
CDR3nt: TGCGCCAGCAGCTTGGTAGACAGCACAGATACGCAGTATTTT

abundance: .
d_gene: TRBD1
v_gene: TRBV9
j_gene: TRBJ1-1
len: 15
CDR3aa: CASSDYRGPGTEAFF
CDR3nt: TGTGCCAGCAGCGACTACAGGGGGCCGGGGACTGAAGCTTTCTTT

abundance: once
d_gene: .
v_gene: TRBV5-6
j_gene: TRBJ1-2
len: 15
CDR3aa: CASSFTGRGTYGYTF
CDR3nt: TGTGCCAGCAGCTTTACAGGTCGCGGGACCTATGGCTACACCTTC

abundance: .
d_gene: .
v_gene: TRBV30
j_gene: TRBJ2-7
len: 14
CDR3aa: CAWSGGPFFYEQYF
CDR3nt: TGTGCCTGGAGTGGGGGGCCTTTCTTCTACGAGCAGTACTTC

abundance: .
d_gene: .
v_gene: TRBV15
j_gene: TRBJ2-1
len: 15
CDR3aa: CATSRSTGNWDEQFF
CDR3nt: TGTGCCACCAGCAGATCGACAGGTAACTGGGATGAGCAGTTCTTC

abundance: .
d_gene: TRBD1
v_gene: TRBV11-2
j_gene: TRBJ2-3
len: 16
CDR3aa: CASSLGLQGVADTQYF
CDR3nt: TGTGCCAGCAGCTTAGGGTTACAGGGGGTCGCAGATACGCAGTATTTT

abundance: .
d_gene: .
v_gene: TRBV6-6
j_gene: TRBJ2-1
len: 13
CDR3aa: CASSYSANNEQFF
CDR3nt: TGTGCCAGCAGTTACTCGGCTAACAATGAGCAGTTCTTC

abundance: .
d_gene: .
v_gene: TRBV4-2
j_gene: TRBJ1-6
len: 16
CDR3aa: CASSLEVTGYNSPLHF
CDR3nt: TGTGCCAGCAGCTTGGAGGTGACGGGTTATAATTCACCCCTCCACTTT

abundance: .
d_gene: TRBD2
v_gene: TRBV19
j_gene: TRBJ2-1
len: 15
CDR3aa: CASSSSGGWGNEQFF
CDR3nt: TGTGCCAGTAGTAGTAGCGGGGGTTGGGGGAATGAGCAGTTCTTC

abundance: .
d_gene: .
v_gene: TRBV18
j_gene: TRBJ2-7
len: 13
CDR3aa: CASSPSRIYEQYF
CDR3nt: TGTGCCAGCTCACCGAGCAGGATCTACGAGCAGTACTTC

abundance: .
d_gene: .
v_gene: TRBV7-3
j_gene: TRBJ2-3
len: 15
CDR3aa: CASSWGESGTDTQYF
CDR3nt: TGTGCCAGCAGCTGGGGGGAGTCAGGCACAGATACGCAGTATTTT

abundance: .
d_gene: .
v_gene: TRBV27
j_gene: TRBJ1-5
len: 18
CDR3aa: CASSLGRVVNLWNQPQHF
CDR3nt: TGTGCCAGCAGTTTGGGCAGGGTGGTGAATCTTTGGAATCAGCCCCAGCATTTT

abundance: .
d_gene: .
v_gene: TRBV5-1
j_gene: TRBJ1-2
len: 15
CDR3aa: CASSAQLQRSGGYTF
CDR3nt: TGCGCCAGCAGCGCCCAACTACAAAGGTCCGGGGGCTACACCTTC

abundance: .
d_gene: TRBD2
v_gene: TRBV30
j_gene: TRBJ2-3
len: 18
CDR3aa: CAWSRGTSGRASTDTQYF
CDR3nt: TGTGCCTGGAGCCGCGGGACTAGCGGGAGGGCGAGCACAGATACGCAGTATTTT

abundance: .
d_gene: .
v_gene: TRBV5-1
j_gene: TRBJ2-5
len: 15
CDR3aa: CASSLDGGQQETQYF
CDR3nt: TGCGCCAGCAGCTTGGACGGGGGCCAGCAAGAGACCCAGTACTTC

abundance: .
d_gene: .
v_gene: TRBV25-1
j_gene: TRBJ2-5
len: 13
CDR3aa: CASRRRFGETQYF
CDR3nt: TGTGCCAGCAGGAGGCGATTCGGGGAGACCCAGTACTTC

abundance: .
d_gene: .
v_gene: TRBV13
j_gene: TRBJ1-1
len: 15
CDR3aa: CASSLVGRVNTEAFF
CDR3nt: TGTGCCAGCAGCTTAGTTGGTCGGGTGAACACTGAAGCTTTCTTT

abundance: .
d_gene: .
v_gene: TRBV9
j_gene: TRBJ2-5
len: 15
CDR3aa: CASSVDPDYQETQYF
CDR3nt: TGTGCCAGCAGCGTAGATCCGGACTACCAAGAGACCCAGTACTTC

abundance: few
d_gene: TRBD1
v_gene: TRBV27
j_gene: TRBJ1-2
len: 16
CDR3aa: CASSFRPGTGDRGYTF
CDR3nt: TGTGCCAGCAGTTTTAGGCCTGGGACAGGGGATCGTGGCTACACCTTC

abundance: .
d_gene: TRBD1
v_gene: TRBV5-1
j_gene: TRBJ1-1
len: 13
CDR3aa: CASSSQGDPEAFF
CDR3nt: TGCGCCAGCAGCTCACAGGGGGATCCTGAAGCTTTCTTT

abundance: .
d_gene: TRBD2
v_gene: TRBV9
j_gene: TRBJ2-5
len: 17
CDR3aa: CASSPGVAGGPQETQYF
CDR3nt: TGTGCCAGCAGCCCCGGGGTAGCGGGAGGGCCCCAGGAGACCCAGTACTTC

abundance: .
d_gene: .
v_gene: TRBV5-1
j_gene: TRBJ1-5
len: 15
CDR3aa: CASRVGVLGEGPQHF
CDR3nt: TGCGCCAGCAGAGTAGGTGTCCTGGGCGAGGGGCCCCAGCATTTT

abundance: .
d_gene: TRBD1
v_gene: TRBV4-1
j_gene: TRBJ2-7
len: 16
CDR3aa: CASSPGNRDRAHEQYF
CDR3nt: TGCGCCAGCAGCCCCGGGAATCGGGACAGGGCCCACGAGCAGTACTTC

abundance: once
d_gene: .
v_gene: TRBV27
j_gene: TRBJ2-1
len: 13
CDR3aa: CASSLLTDNEQFF
CDR3nt: TGTGCCAGCAGTCTCCTGACCGACAATGAGCAGTTCTTC

abundance: .
d_gene: TRBD2
v_gene: TRBV9
j_gene: TRBJ2-1
len: 15
CDR3aa: CASSVLAGIYNEQFF
CDR3nt: TGTGCCAGCAGCGTTCTAGCGGGGATCTACAATGAGCAGTTCTTC

abundance: .
d_gene: .
v_gene: TRBV6-5
j_gene: TRBJ2-5
len: 13
CDR3aa: CASSYVVAETQYF
CDR3nt: TGTGCCAGCAGTTATGTAGTGGCCGAGACCCAGTACTTC

abundance: .
d_gene: .
v_gene: TRBV7-2
j_gene: TRBJ2-4
len: 14
CDR3aa: CASSLDAPPDIQYF
CDR3nt: TGTGCCAGCAGCTTAGATGCGCCGCCAGACATTCAGTACTTC

abundance: .
d_gene: TRBD2
v_gene: TRBV19
j_gene: TRBJ2-7
len: 15
CDR3aa: CASSIGLALTYEQYF
CDR3nt: TGTGCCAGTAGTATTGGACTAGCCCTGACCTACGAGCAGTACTTC